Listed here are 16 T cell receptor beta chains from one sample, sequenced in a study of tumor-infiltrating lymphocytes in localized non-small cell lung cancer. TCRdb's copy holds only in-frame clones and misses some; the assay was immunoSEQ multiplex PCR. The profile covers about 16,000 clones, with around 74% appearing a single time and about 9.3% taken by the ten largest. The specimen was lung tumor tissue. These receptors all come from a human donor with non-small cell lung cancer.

Here the CDR3 reads CSVEDAPPRVEQYF. CDR3 DNA sequence: TGCAGCGTTGAAGACGCCCCCCCTCGAGTCGAGCAGTACTTC. The chain employs TRBV29-1 and TRBJ2-7; D ambiguous. The CDR3 covers 14 residues. CDR1 and CDR2 (germline): SQVTM, ANQGSEA. With 0 bases removed from V and 6 bases from J, the gap between germline ends came to 15 bases.

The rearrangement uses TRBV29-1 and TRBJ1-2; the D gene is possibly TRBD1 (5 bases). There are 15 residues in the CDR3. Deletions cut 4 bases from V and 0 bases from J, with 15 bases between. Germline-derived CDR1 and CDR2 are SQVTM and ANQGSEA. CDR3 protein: CSVGGVSLTNYGYTF. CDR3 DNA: TGCAGCGTTGGGGGGGTTAGCCTAACTAACTATGGCTACACCTTC.

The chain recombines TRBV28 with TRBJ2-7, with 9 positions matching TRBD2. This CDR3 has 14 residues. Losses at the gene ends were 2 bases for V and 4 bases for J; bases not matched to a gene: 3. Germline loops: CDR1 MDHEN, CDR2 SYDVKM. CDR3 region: CASSLAGGPYEQYF. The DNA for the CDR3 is TGTGCCAGCAGTTTAGCGGGAGGGCCTTACGAGCAGTACTTC.

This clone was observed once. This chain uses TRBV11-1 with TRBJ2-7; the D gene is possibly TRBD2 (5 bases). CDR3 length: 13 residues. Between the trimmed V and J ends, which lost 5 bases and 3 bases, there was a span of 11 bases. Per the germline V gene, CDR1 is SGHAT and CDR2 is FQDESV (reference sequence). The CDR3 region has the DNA TGTGCCAGCAGCCGGACGAGGGACTACGAGCAGTACTTC. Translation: CASSRTRDYEQYF.

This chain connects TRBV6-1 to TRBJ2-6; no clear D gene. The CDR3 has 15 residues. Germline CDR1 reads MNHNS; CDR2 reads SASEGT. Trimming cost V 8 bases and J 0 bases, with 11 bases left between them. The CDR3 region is CASQVGGSGANVLTF. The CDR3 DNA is TGTGCCAGCCAGGTTGGTGGCTCTGGGGCCAACGTCCTGACTTTC.

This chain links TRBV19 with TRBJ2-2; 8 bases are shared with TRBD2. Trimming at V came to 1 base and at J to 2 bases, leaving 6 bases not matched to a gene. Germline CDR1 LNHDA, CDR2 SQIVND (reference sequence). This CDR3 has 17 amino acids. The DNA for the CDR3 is TGTGCCAGTAGTATAGGGCACGGGGGGGCTAACACCGGGGAGCTGTTTTTT. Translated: CASSIGHGGANTGELFF.

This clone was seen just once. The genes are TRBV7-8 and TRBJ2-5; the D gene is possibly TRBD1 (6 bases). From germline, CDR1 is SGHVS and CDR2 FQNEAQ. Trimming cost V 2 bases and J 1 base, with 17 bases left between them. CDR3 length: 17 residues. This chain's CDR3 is CASSLSSFRTVQETQYF. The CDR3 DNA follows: TGTGCCAGCAGCTTATCCTCTTTCCGGACAGTCCAAGAGACCCAGTACTTC. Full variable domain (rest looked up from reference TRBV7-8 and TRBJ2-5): GAGVSQSPRYKVAKRGQDVALRCDPISGHVSLFWYQQALGQGPEFLTYFQNEAQLDKSGLPSDRFFAERPEGSVSTLKIQRTQQEDSAVYLCASSLSSFRTVQETQYFGPGTRLLVL.

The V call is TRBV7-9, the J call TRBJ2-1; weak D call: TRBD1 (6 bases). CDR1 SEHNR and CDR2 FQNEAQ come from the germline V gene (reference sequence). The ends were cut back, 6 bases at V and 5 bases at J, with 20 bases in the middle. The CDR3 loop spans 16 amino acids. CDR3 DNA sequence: TGTGCCAGCAGGGGCGGACAGTGGGTTCCCGACAATGAGCAGTTCTTC. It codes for CASRGGQWVPDNEQFF.

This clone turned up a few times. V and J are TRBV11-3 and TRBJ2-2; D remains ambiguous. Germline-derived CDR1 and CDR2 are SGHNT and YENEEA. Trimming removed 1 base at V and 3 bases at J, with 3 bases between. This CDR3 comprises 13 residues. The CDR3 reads CASSLVDTGELFF. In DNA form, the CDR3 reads TGTGCCAGCAGCTTAGTGGACACCGGGGAGCTGTTTTTT.

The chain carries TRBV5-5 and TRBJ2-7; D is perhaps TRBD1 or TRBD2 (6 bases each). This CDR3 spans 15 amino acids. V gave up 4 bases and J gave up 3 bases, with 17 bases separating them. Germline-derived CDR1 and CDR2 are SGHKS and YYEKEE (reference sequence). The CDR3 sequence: CASSHRRDTFYEQYF. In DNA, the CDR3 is TGTGCCAGCAGCCACCGGCGGGACACCTTCTACGAGCAGTACTTC.

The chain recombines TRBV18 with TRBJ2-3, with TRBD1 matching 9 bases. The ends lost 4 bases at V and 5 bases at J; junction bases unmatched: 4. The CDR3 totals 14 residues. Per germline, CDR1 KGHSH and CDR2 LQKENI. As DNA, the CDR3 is TGTGCCAGCTCACTGCGACAGGGGGAAGATACGCAGTATTTT. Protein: CASSLRQGEDTQYF. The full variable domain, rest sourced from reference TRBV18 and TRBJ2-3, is NAGVMQNPRHLVRRRGQEARLRCSPMKGHSHVYWYRQLPEEGLKFMVYLQKENIIDESGMPKERFSAEFPKEGPSILRIQQVVRGDSAAYFCASSLRQGEDTQYFGPGTRLTVL.

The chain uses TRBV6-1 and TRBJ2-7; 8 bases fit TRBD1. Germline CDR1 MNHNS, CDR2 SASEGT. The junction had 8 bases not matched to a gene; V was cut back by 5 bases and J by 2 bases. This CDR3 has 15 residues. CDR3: CASSPRRGQAYEQYF. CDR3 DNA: TGTGCCAGCAGTCCGCGAAGGGGACAGGCCTACGAGCAGTACTTC.

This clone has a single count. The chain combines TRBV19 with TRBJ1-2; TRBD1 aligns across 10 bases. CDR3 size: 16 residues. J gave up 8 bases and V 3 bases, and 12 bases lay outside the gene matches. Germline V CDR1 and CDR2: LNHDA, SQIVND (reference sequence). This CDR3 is CASSIFHRDRGRGYTF. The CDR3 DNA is TGTGCCAGTAGTATCTTCCACCGGGACAGGGGAAGAGGCTACACCTTC.

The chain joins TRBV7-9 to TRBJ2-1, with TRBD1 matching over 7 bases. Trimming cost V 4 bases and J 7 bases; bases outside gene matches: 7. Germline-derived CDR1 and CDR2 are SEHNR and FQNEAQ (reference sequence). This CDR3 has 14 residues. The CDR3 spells CASSYFQGENEQFF. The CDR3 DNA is TGTGCCAGCAGCTACTTTCAGGGGGAGAATGAGCAGTTCTTC.

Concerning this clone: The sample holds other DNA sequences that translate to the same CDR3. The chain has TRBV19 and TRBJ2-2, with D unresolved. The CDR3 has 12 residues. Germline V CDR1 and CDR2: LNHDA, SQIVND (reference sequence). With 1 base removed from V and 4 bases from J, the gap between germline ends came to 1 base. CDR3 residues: CASSIVTGELFF. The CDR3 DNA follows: TGTGCCAGTAGTATAGTCACCGGGGAGCTGTTTTTT.

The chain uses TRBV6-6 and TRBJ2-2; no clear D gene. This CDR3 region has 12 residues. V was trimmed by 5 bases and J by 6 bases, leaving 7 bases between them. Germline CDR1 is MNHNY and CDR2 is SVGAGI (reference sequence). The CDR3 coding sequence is TGTGCCAGCAGTCCCGCCCCCGGGGAGCTGTTTTTT. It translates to CASSPAPGELFF.